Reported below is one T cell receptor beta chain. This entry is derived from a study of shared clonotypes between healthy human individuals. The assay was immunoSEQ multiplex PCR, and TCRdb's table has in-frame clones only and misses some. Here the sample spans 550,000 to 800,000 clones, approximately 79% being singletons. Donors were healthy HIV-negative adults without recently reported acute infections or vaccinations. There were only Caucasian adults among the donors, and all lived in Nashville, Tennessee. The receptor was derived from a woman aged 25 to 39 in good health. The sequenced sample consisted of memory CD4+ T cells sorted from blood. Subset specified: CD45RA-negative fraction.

The CDR3 DNA sequence: TGCAGTGCTACCCCAAACACTGAAGCTTTCTTT. This encodes CSATPNTEAFF. J is TRBJ1-1 and V is TRBV20-1; D uncertain. CDR3 size: 11 residues. Looked up from germline, CDR1 is DFQATT and CDR2 is SNEGSKA (reference sequence). Trimming took off 4 bases at V and 2 bases at J, with 5 bases between the two ends.